One and the same sample provided the 27 T cell receptor beta chains below, sequenced in a study of monozygotic twins with inflammatory bowel disease. TCRdb re-called the 5' RACE reads and shows each CDR3 protein once, DNA omitted. Its clone listing holds approximately 160,000 distinct CDR3 sequences. Sequenced input: blood. The receptor set was obtained from a human donor with ulcerative colitis or Crohn's disease, or a healthy co-twin of an affected twin (not recorded which).

The chain is built from TRBV5-1 and TRBJ2-3; TCRdb returns TRBD1, unconfirmable since there is no DNA. Germline V gives CDR1 SGHRS, CDR2 YFSETQ. The CDR3 covers 15 residues. CDR3 loop: CASSLEGIRTDTQYF.

The J gene is TRBJ1-1, the V gene TRBV20-1. Germline V lookup: CDR1 DFQATT, CDR2 SNEGSKA (reference sequence). The length of the CDR3 is 15 residues. The chain's CDR3 is CSARDPRVENTEAFF.

J is TRBJ1-1 and V is TRBV14. This CDR3 region has 15 residues. Per germline, CDR1 SGHDN and CDR2 FVKESK. CDR3 region: CASSQEGQVNTEAFF.

This rearrangement joins TRBV20-1 to TRBJ2-6. CDR3 length: 15 residues. Germline values: CDR1 DFQATT, CDR2 SNEGSKA (reference sequence). CDR3 sequence: CSARPISSGANVLTF.

The J gene is TRBJ2-1, the V gene TRBV19; TCRdb selects TRBD2, and the lack of DNA leaves this call unchecked. This CDR3 contains 15 residues. Germline CDR1 reads LNHDA; CDR2 reads SQIVND (reference sequence). CDR3 protein: CASSRASGRYNERFF.

The CDR3 sequence: CASSYGQGGKLFF. This chain connects TRBV5-1 to TRBJ1-4; TCRdb designates TRBD1, a call that cannot be tested without DNA. Looked up from germline, CDR1 is SGHRS and CDR2 is YFSETQ. The CDR3 sequence is 13 residues long.

The chain couples TRBV4-1 to TRBJ1-6; TCRdb picks TRBD1, but there is no DNA to check that call. CDR1 and CDR2 (germline): MGHRA, YSYEKL. The CDR3 is 16 residues long. CDR3 amino acids: CASSQGEGRGGSPLHF.

The chain carries TRBV5-1 and TRBJ2-3. CDR1 is SGHRS and CDR2 is YFSETQ in the germline V gene. There are 14 residues in the CDR3. CDR3 loop: CASSAMMGTDTQYF.

The rearrangement joins TRBV12-3 or TRBV12-4 to TRBJ1-5; there is no DNA to check the TCRdb D call of TRBD1. This CDR3 has 13 amino acids. CDR3 protein: CASSWTRTEPQHF.

The gene calls are TRBV18 and TRBJ2-5. CDR3 length equals 17 residues. Germline V lookup: CDR1 KGHSH, CDR2 LQKENI. CDR3 sequence: CASSPLRSILPKETQYF.

The genes are TRBV27 and TRBJ2-1; TCRdb's assignment of TRBD1 cannot be checked, as there is no DNA. The CDR3 has 16 residues. The V gene's germline CDR1 is MNHEY and CDR2 SMNVEV (reference sequence). CDR3 sequence reads: CASSRPQGAGPHEQFF.

The chain employs TRBV6-2 or TRBV6-3 and TRBJ2-2. The CDR3 has 15 residues. Germline CDR1 and CDR2: MNHEY and SVGEGT. The CDR3 here is CASSYAGANTGELFF.

This rearrangement joins TRBV28 to TRBJ1-5. This CDR3 is 12 amino acids long. In germline, CDR1 is MDHEN, CDR2 SYDVKM. CDR3: CASSLGVQPQHF. The complete variable domain, with remaining parts taken from reference TRBV28 and TRBJ1-5, reads DVKVTQSSRYLVKRTGEKVFLECVQDMDHENMFWYRQDPGLGLRLIYFSYDVKMKEKGDIPEGYSVSREKKERFSLILESASTNQTSMYLCASSLGVQPQHFGDGTRLSIL.

The genes are TRBV29-1 and TRBJ2-7; the TCRdb call, TRBD1, lacks DNA for checking. CDR1 and CDR2 (germline): SQVTM, ANQGSEA. This CDR3 comprises 13 residues. CDR3 sequence reads: CSVQKGGSYEQYF.

This rearrangement joins TRBV19 to TRBJ2-1. This CDR3 has 12 residues. Per the germline V gene, CDR1 is LNHDA and CDR2 is SQIVND (reference sequence). The CDR3 region is CASSIGVREQFF.

The V and J genes are TRBV6-1 and TRBJ2-3; TCRdb indicates TRBD1, and absent DNA this call remains unverified. Germline values: CDR1 MNHNS, CDR2 SASEGT. The CDR3 consists of 14 residues. CDR3 sequence: CASSPRGGTDTQYF.

The chain employs TRBV5-1 and TRBJ2-2. The CDR3 covers 14 residues. Germline V gene sequence: CDR1 SGHRS, CDR2 YFSETQ. The CDR3 sequence: CASSPRLYTGELFF. The whole variable domain, filled in from reference TRBV5-1 and TRBJ2-2, reads KAGVTQTPRYLIKTRGQQVTLSCSPISGHRSVSWYQQTPGQGLQFLFEYFSETQRNKGNFPGRFSGRQFSNSRSEMNVSTLELGDSALYLCASSPRLYTGELFFGEGSRLTVL.

The chain employs TRBV7-7 and TRBJ2-5; the D call of TRBD2 rests on TCRdb alone, since no DNA is present to check it. This CDR3 has 17 residues. Per germline, CDR1 SSHAT and CDR2 FNYEAQ (reference sequence). CDR3 amino acids: CASSRTLEREGWKTQYF.

The rearrangement links TRBV29-1 to TRBJ2-5; the D gene TCRdb calls, TRBD2, cannot be checked with no DNA. Germline lookup yields CDR1 SQVTM and CDR2 ANQGSEA. The CDR3 runs 15 residues. CDR3 loop: CSAEHSGADQETQYF.

J is TRBJ1-5 and V is TRBV24-1; the D call from TCRdb, TRBD1, cannot be confirmed without DNA. Germline V gives CDR1 KGHDR, CDR2 SFDVKD. CDR3 length: 13 residues. The CDR3 region is CATTPGSNQPQHF.

The rearrangement links TRBV5-1 to TRBJ1-1. The germline V gene has CDR1 SGHRS and CDR2 YFSETQ. This CDR3 is built from 13 residues. Here the CDR3 reads CASSLAAGTEAFF. The full variable domain, its missing parts supplied by reference TRBV5-1 and TRBJ1-1, is KAGVTQTPRYLIKTRGQQVTLSCSPISGHRSVSWYQQTPGQGLQFLFEYFSETQRNKGNFPGRFSGRQFSNSRSEMNVSTLELGDSALYLCASSLAAGTEAFFGQGTRLTVV.

The J gene is TRBJ1-2, the V gene TRBV3-1. The CDR3 has 13 amino acids. The germline V gene encodes CDR1 LGHDT and CDR2 YNNKEL (reference sequence). This CDR3 reads CASSPTVDYGYTF.

The rearrangement links TRBV28 to TRBJ1-2; TCRdb's assignment of TRBD1 cannot be checked, as there is no DNA. Germline V lookup: CDR1 MDHEN, CDR2 SYDVKM. The CDR3 loop spans 16 amino acids. CDR3 residues: CASSLQQGQVSRRYTF.

The chain couples TRBV20-1 to TRBJ2-7; the D gene TCRdb calls, TRBD2, cannot be checked with no DNA. The CDR3 is 15 amino acids. The V gene's germline CDR1 is DFQATT and CDR2 SNEGSKA (reference sequence). The CDR3 sequence is CSTQTTSGRGYEQYF.

V usage is TRBV5-1 and J usage is TRBJ1-2. This CDR3 comprises 12 residues. Germline CDR1 and CDR2: SGHRS and YFSETQ. The CDR3 loop reads CASSFDGYGYTF.

The genes are TRBV19 and TRBJ1-4; TCRdb gives TRBD1 as the D gene, but with no DNA this cannot be confirmed. Germline loops: CDR1 LNHDA, CDR2 SQIVND (reference sequence). The CDR3 is 16 residues long. The CDR3 reads CASGAKTHTTNEKLLF.

The chain combines TRBV5-6 with TRBJ2-7; with no DNA, the TCRdb D assignment of TRBD1 cannot be verified. Germline V gives CDR1 SGHDT, CDR2 YYEEEE. This CDR3 has 16 residues. The CDR3 is CASSFRQGIDPYEQYF.